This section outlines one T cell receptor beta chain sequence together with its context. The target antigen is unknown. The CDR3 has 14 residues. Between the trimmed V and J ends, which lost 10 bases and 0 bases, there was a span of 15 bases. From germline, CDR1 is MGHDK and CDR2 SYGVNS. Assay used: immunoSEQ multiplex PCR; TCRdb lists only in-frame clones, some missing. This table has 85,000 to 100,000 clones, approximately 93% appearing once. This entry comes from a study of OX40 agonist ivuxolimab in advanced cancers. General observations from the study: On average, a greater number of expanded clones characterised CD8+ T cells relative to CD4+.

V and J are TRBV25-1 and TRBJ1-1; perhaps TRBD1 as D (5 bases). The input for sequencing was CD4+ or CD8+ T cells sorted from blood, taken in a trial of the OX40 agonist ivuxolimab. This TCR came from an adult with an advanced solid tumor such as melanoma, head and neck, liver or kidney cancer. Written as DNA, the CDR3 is TGTGCCACCGAGACCGGGGGAATGAACACTGAAGCTTTCTTT. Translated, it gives CATETGGMNTEAFF.